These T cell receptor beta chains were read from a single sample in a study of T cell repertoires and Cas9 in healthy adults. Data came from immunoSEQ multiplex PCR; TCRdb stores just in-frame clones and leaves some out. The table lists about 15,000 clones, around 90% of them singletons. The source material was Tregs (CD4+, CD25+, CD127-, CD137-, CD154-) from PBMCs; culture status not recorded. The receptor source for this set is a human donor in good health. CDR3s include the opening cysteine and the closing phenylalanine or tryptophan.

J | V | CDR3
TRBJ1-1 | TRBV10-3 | CAISQGPEAFF
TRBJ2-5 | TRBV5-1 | CASSLGYAGRAGETQYF
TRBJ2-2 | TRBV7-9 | CASSLHRGSGELFF
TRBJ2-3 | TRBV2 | CASGGLARTDTQYF
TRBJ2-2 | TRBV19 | CASMRTGRNTGELFF
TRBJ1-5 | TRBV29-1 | CSVEDGGMQPQHF
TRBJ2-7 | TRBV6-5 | CASRSGTGSYEQYF
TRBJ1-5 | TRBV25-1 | CGIRGGVSNQPQHF
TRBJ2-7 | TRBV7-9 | CASSSSTGWAYEQYF
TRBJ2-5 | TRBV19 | CASSIRDRETQYF
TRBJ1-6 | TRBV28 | CASSFMGRPLSPLHF
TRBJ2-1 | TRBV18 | CASSPLAGGFYNEQFF
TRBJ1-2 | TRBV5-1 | CASTQQEGNGYTF